Sequencing of this T cell receptor (beta chain) was carried out in a study of T cells in Graves' hyperthyroidism and ophthalmopathy. Study-wide background: Upon initial diagnosis and before any treatment, peripheral blood was collected.

Overall study findings and caveats: From stable hyperthyroidism, ophthalmopathy was set apart by a 13 V-J model. Most thyroid clonotypes that were expanded above 0.001 also turned up in blood.

The ends were cut back, 2 bases at V and 7 bases at J, with 15 bases in the middle. CDR3 size: 15 residues. Germline lookup yields CDR1 MGHRA and CDR2 YSYEKL. This clonotype came up a few times. Antigen specificity is unknown. The source material, RNA transcripts, was used to amplify TCR beta CDR3 regions. Primed by the HTBI set, a first-round RT-PCR was run on the TCR CDR3. Using its own MiXCR run on the multiplex PCR reads, TCRdb lists one record per CDR3 protein. The sample yields about 530,000 distinct CDR3 sequences, about 15% seen once. Uncontrolled infection, other autoimmune disease, pregnancy or lactation excluded patients.

The source is a young woman with Graves' ophthalmopathy. V usage is TRBV4-1 and J usage is TRBJ1-3; weak D call: TRBD1 (6 bases). Sequenced input: blood. The CDR3 loop reads CASSQSPGAWNTIYF. The CDR3 nucleotides are TGCGCCAGCAGCCAATCACCGGGGGCATGGAACACCATATATTTT.